This T cell receptor (beta chain) emerged from a study of CD8 T cells in Susac syndrome. Germline CDR1 DFQATT, CDR2 SNEGSKA (reference sequence). The CDR3 is 14 residues long. Trimming took 8 bases from V and 6 from J; bases not matched to a gene: 13. Random-hexamer reverse transcription was applied to roughly 0.5 to 1 ug RNA. TCRdb itself ran the immunoSEQ multiplex PCR reads through MiXCR, one entry per CDR3 protein. The table has 160,000 or so distinct CDR3 sequences, just over 90% seen once. The source of this sequence is a human donor in good health. V gene TRBV20-1 combines with J gene TRBJ2-1; 7 nucleotides match TRBD2. The sequenced sample was CD4+ T cells from PBMCs. This chain's CDR3 is CSRWGGEGPNEQFF. The CDR3 DNA follows: TGCAGTCGCTGGGGAGGGGAGGGCCCCAATGAGCAGTTCTTC.